This TCR beta chain was obtained from a study of shared clonotypes between healthy human individuals. Findings and limits, study-wide: Clonotypes not shared had lower generation probabilities than those common to all four donors.

Points on this clone: Antigen unknown.

Germline trimming cut 5 bases from V and 4 bases from J; bases unmatched to any gene: 7. The CDR3 runs 16 residues. Germline V gene lookup returns CDR1 KGHSH and CDR2 LQKENI. Libraries were prepared by immunoSEQ multiplex PCR; TCRdb keeps only in-frame clonotypes and omits some of them. Of roughly 2.5 million clones listed, about 92% are singletons. Subsets obtained from CD4+ cells comprised CD45RA+ naive and CD45RA-negative memory cells. Sample: naive CD4+ T cells sorted from blood. Regarding subset: CD45RA+ positively selected. This sequence joins TRBV18 and TRBJ1-5; 11 nucleotides agree with TRBD1. The clonotype was recovered from a man between 18 and 35 years old in good health. Here the CDR3 reads CASSTTGTGGNQPQHF. The DNA for the CDR3 is TGTGCCAGCTCAACGACCGGGACAGGGGGTAATCAGCCCCAGCATTTT.